This is a list of T cell receptor beta chains from one sample in a study of neurological immune-mediated disorders. TCRdb reprocessed the 5' RACE reads with MiXCR, giving one entry per CDR3 protein. The data hold 120,000 or so distinct CDR3 sequences, with more than 2.5% observed a single time. The sequencing sample was made of PBMCs. These receptors all stem from a woman in her twenties or thirties with multiple sclerosis. Each CDR3 is given with its conserved first and last residue. D genes are given only for firm matches. Not every row has a clone size; where given, it reads once, few, many or a size class.

j_gene: TRBJ1-1; v_gene: TRBV7-9; d_gene: -; abundance: many; CDR3aa: CASSDQAITEAFF; CDR3nt: TGTGCCAGCAGCGATCAGGCCATCACTGAAGCTTTCTTT
j_gene: TRBJ2-7; v_gene: TRBV11-2; d_gene: -; abundance: many; CDR3aa: CASSLVVGYEQYF; CDR3nt: TGTGCCAGCAGCTTAGTAGTGGGCTACGAGCAGTACTTC
j_gene: TRBJ1-1; v_gene: TRBV29-1; d_gene: -; abundance: many; CDR3aa: CSVAAALADTEAFF; CDR3nt: TGCAGCGTTGCCGCAGCGTTGGCAGACACTGAAGCTTTCTTT
j_gene: TRBJ1-3; v_gene: TRBV20-1; d_gene: -; abundance: many; CDR3aa: CSVLRPFSGNTIYF; CDR3nt: TGCAGTGTTCTTCGTCCGTTCTCTGGAAACACCATATATTTT
j_gene: TRBJ2-7; v_gene: TRBV7-9; d_gene: -; abundance: many; CDR3aa: CASSLDPSYEQYF; CDR3nt: TGTGCCAGCAGCTTAGATCCCAGCTACGAGCAGTACTTC
j_gene: TRBJ2-4; v_gene: TRBV28; d_gene: -; abundance: many; CDR3aa: CASATGDPRNIQYF; CDR3nt: TGTGCCAGCGCAACAGGAGACCCCAGAAACATTCAGTACTTC
j_gene: TRBJ1-1; v_gene: TRBV30; d_gene: TRBD1; abundance: many; CDR3aa: CAWNGQGVTEAFF; CDR3nt: TGTGCCTGGAATGGACAGGGGGTCACTGAAGCTTTCTTT
j_gene: TRBJ2-2; v_gene: TRBV20-1; d_gene: -; abundance: few; CDR3aa: CSARDFGNTGELFF; CDR3nt: TGCAGTGCTAGAGATTTCGGGAACACCGGGGAGCTGTTTTTT
j_gene: TRBJ2-3; v_gene: TRBV5-1; d_gene: -; abundance: many; CDR3aa: CASSVGLPTDTQYF; CDR3nt: TGCGCCAGCAGCGTGGGACTTCCCACAGATACGCAGTATTTT
j_gene: TRBJ2-7; v_gene: TRBV11-2; d_gene: TRBD1; abundance: many; CDR3aa: CASSLGQGLKISYEQYF; CDR3nt: TGTGCCAGCAGCTTAGGACAGGGCCTCAAAATAAGCTACGAGCAGTACTTC
j_gene: TRBJ1-1; v_gene: TRBV27; d_gene: -; abundance: many; CDR3aa: CASSDSFSNTEAFF; CDR3nt: TGTGCCAGCAGCGACAGCTTCTCGAACACTGAAGCTTTCTTT
j_gene: TRBJ2-7; v_gene: TRBV6-5; d_gene: -; abundance: many; CDR3aa: CASIKTGSYEQYF; CDR3nt: TGTGCCAGCATTAAGACAGGATCCTACGAGCAGTACTTC
j_gene: TRBJ1-1; v_gene: TRBV6-5; d_gene: -; abundance: many; CDR3aa: CASSYSGVWTEAFF; CDR3nt: TGTGCCAGCAGTTACTCGGGGGTTTGGACTGAAGCTTTCTTT
j_gene: TRBJ2-2; v_gene: TRBV7-9; d_gene: -; abundance: -; CDR3aa: CASSLAQPLNTRELFF; CDR3nt: TGTGCCAGCAGCTTAGCCCAGCCGCTGAACACCAGGGAGCTGTTTTTT
j_gene: TRBJ1-2; v_gene: TRBV14; d_gene: -; abundance: many; CDR3aa: CASSQDLQQYGYTF; CDR3nt: TGTGCCAGCAGCCAAGATCTACAACAGTATGGCTACACCTTC
j_gene: TRBJ2-3; v_gene: TRBV7-9; d_gene: -; abundance: many; CDR3aa: CASSFTGPFQYF; CDR3nt: TGTGCCAGCAGCTTTACAGGGCCCTTTCAGTATTTT
j_gene: TRBJ1-2; v_gene: TRBV20-1; d_gene: -; abundance: many; CDR3aa: CSAAPGSGYGYTF; CDR3nt: TGCAGTGCTGCCCCCGGCTCTGGCTATGGCTACACCTTC
j_gene: TRBJ2-7; v_gene: TRBV20-1; d_gene: -; abundance: many; CDR3aa: CSARRPGRSSYEQYF; CDR3nt: TGCAGTGCTAGGAGACCGGGACGGAGCTCCTACGAGCAGTACTTC